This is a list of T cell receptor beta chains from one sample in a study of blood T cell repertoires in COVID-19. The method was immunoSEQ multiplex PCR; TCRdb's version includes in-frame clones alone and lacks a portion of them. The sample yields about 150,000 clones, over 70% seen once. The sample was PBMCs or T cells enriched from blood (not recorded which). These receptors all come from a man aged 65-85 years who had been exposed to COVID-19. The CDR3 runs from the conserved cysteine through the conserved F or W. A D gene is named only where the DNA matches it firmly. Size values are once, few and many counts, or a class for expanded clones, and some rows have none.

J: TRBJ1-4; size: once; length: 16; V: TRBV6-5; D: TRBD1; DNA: TGTGCCAGCAGTTACACCGCAGGGGGCGTAGGGGAAAAACTGTTTTTT; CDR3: CASSYTAGGVGEKLFF
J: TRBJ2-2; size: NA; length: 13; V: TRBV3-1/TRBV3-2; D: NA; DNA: TGTGCCAGCAGCCAAGTCTCGACCGGGGAGCTGTTTTTT; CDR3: CASSQVSTGELFF
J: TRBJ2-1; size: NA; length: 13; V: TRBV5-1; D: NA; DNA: TGCGCCAGCAGCGACGGACGGGGCAATGAGCAGTTCTTC; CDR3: CASSDGRGNEQFF
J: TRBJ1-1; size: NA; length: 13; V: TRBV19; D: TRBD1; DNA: TGTGCCAGTAGTCCCGGGGGGACAGGGAGAGCTTTCTTT; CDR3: CASSPGGTGRAFF
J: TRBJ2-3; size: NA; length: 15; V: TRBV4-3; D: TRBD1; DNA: TGCGCCAGCAGCCAAACACAGGGGTACGAAGATACGCAGTATTTT; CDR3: CASSQTQGYEDTQYF
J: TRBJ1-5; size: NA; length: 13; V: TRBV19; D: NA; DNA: TGTGCCAGTAGTATAGATCGGAGTCAGCCCCAGCATTTT; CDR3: CASSIDRSQPQHF
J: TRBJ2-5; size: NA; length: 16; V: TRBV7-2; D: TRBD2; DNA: TGTGCCAGCAGCCTAACCTCCGGGACTAGCGGGGAGACCCAGTACTTC; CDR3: CASSLTSGTSGETQYF
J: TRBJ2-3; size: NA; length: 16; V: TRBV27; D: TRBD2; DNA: TGTGCCAGCAGTTGGTCCGGGACTAGCGGATCAGATACGCAGTATTTT; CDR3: CASSWSGTSGSDTQYF
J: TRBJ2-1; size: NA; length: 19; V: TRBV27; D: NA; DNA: TGTGCCAGCAACACTGCACCCCAGACACAGGATATTACGGGGGATGAGCAGTTCTTC; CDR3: CASNTAPQTQDITGDEQFF
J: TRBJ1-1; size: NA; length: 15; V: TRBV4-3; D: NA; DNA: TGCGCCAGCAGCCAAGATACAGGGCTGAACACTGAAGCTTTCTTT; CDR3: CASSQDTGLNTEAFF
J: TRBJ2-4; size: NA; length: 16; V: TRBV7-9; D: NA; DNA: TGTGCCAGCAGTCATGATCCCTCCGGTGCCAAAAACATTCAGTACTTC; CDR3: CASSHDPSGAKNIQYF
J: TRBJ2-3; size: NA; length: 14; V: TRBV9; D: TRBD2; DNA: TGTGCCAGCAGCGTAGGGGGACTAGCGGATACGCAGTATTTT; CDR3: CASSVGGLADTQYF
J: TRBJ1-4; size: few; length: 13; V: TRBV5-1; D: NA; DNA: TGCGCCAGCAGCCTGACCTCAGGGGAAAAACTGTTTTTT; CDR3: CASSLTSGEKLFF
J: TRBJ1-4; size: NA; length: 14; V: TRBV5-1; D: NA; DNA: TGCGCCAGCAGCGTGGGGACCTCGGGAGAAAAACTGTTTTTT; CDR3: CASSVGTSGEKLFF
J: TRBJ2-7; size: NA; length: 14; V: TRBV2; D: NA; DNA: TGTGCCAGCAGTGAGGGTCAGGGGTTTGGCGAGCAGTACTTC; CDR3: CASSEGQGFGEQYF
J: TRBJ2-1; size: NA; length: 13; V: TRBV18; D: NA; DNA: TGTGCCAGCTCACCCCCCAACAACAATGAGCAGTTCTTC; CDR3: CASSPPNNNEQFF
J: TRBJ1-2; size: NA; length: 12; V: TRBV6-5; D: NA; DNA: TGTGCCAGCAGTTCTAAAACCTATGGCTACACCTTC; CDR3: CASSSKTYGYTF
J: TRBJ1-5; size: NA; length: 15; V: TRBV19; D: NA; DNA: TGTGCCAGTAGTTGGCAGTCGAATAGCAATCAGCCCCAGCATTTT; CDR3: CASSWQSNSNQPQHF
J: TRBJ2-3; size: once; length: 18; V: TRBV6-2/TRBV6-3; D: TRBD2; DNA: TGTGCCAGCAGTTACCCCGGGACTAGCGGACCGTCCACAGATACGCAGTATTTT; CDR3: CASSYPGTSGPSTDTQYF
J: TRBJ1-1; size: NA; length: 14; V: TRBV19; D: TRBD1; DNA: TGTGCCAGTAGTATAGGTGGCAGGGGGACTGAAGCTTTCTTT; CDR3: CASSIGGRGTEAFF
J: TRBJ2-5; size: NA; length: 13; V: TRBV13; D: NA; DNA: TGTGCCAGCAGCTTCGCGGGCGAGGAGACCCAGTACTTC; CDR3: CASSFAGEETQYF
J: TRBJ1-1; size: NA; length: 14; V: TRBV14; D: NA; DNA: TGTGCCAGCAGCCAATGGGGGGAACGGGGTGAAGCTTTCTTT; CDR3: CASSQWGERGEAFF
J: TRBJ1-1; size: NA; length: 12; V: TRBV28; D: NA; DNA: TGTGCCAGCAGCGGGGGGAACACTGAAGCTTTCTTT; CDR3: CASSGGNTEAFF
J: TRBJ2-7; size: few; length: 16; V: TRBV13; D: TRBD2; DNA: TGTGCCAGCAGCGCTGGCGGAGCGGGGCCTCCCTACGAGCAGTACTTC; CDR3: CASSAGGAGPPYEQYF
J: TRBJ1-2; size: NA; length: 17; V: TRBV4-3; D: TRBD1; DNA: TGCGCCAGCAGCCAAGATTACAGGGGGGGTTCTAACTATGGCTACACCTTC; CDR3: CASSQDYRGGSNYGYTF
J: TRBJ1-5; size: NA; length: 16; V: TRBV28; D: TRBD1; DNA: TGTGCCAGCAGGGGACAGACCAGGAGCCTAAATCAGCCCCAGCATTTT; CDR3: CASRGQTRSLNQPQHF
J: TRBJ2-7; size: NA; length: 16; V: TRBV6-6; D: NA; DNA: TGTGCCAGCAGTTACTCGAGGCAGGGTGGTAGATACGAGCAGTACTTC; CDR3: CASSYSRQGGRYEQYF
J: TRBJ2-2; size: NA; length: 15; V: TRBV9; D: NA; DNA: TGTGCCAGCAGCGTAGAAAGCGAGGTGGCCGGGGAGCTGTTTTTT; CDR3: CASSVESEVAGELFF
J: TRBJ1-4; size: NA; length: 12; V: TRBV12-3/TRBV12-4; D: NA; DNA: TGTGCCAGCACCCTGGGGGGGGCTTCACTGTTTTTT; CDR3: CASTLGGASLFF
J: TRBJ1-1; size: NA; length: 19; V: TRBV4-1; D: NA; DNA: TGCGCCAGCAGTGCACTGATTAATACAGGTGAAAGATCGGGCACTGAAGCTTTCTTT; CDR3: CASSALINTGERSGTEAFF
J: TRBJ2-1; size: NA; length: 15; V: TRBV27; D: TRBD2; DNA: TGTGCCAGCAGCCTAGGACTAGCGGGGAGGAATGAGCAGTTCTTC; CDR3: CASSLGLAGRNEQFF
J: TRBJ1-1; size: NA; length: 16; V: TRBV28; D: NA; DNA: TGTGCCAGCAGCCGCTTATACAGTGCTAAGAACACTGAAGCTTTCTTT; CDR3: CASSRLYSAKNTEAFF
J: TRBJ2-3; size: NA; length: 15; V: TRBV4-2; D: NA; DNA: TGTGCCAGCAGCCAAGGTCGACAGGGCACAGATACGCAGTATTTT; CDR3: CASSQGRQGTDTQYF
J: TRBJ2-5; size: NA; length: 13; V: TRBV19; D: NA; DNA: TGTGCCAGTGCCCCGGATGGGGGCGAGACCCAGTACTTC; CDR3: CASAPDGGETQYF
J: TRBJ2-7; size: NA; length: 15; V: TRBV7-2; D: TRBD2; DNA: TGTGCCAGCAGCCCTAGTACTAGCGGGGTTTACGAGCAGTACTTC; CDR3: CASSPSTSGVYEQYF
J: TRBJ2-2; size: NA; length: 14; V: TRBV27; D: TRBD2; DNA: TGTGCCAGCGGGCGGGGGGGCCTTACCGGGGAGCTGTTTTTT; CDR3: CASGRGGLTGELFF
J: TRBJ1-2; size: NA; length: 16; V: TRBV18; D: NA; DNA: TGTGCCAGCTCACGGTTGCGGGCCGAGCCTAACTATGGCTACACCTTC; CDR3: CASSRLRAEPNYGYTF
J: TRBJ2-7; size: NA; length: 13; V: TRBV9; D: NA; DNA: TGTGCCAGCAGCGAAACAGGGTTTGGCGAGCAGTACTTC; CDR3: CASSETGFGEQYF
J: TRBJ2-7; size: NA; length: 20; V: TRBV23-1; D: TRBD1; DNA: TGCGCCAGCAGTCAATCGGAAGATAGGACAGGGGGTGTTCCCTTCTACGAGCAGTACTTC; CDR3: CASSQSEDRTGGVPFYEQYF
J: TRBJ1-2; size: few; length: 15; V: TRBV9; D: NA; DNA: TGTGCCAGCAGCGCTCCGGGATACGAGGGCTATGGCTACACCTTC; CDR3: CASSAPGYEGYGYTF
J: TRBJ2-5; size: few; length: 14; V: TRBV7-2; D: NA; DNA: TGTGCCAGCAGCAATAGGGGTCTGGGAGGTAACCAGTACTTC; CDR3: CASSNRGLGGNQYF
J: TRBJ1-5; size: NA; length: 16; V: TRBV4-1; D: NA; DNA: TGCGCCAGCAGCCAAGAATTCGGACAGATCAATCAGCCCCAGCATTTT; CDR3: CASSQEFGQINQPQHF
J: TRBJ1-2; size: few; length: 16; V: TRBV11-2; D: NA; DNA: TGTGCCAGCAGCTTAGTTCCCGGGTTAGACGAATCTGGCTACACCTTC; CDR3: CASSLVPGLDESGYTF